This T cell receptor (beta chain) was documented in a study of control samples from healthy donors and cancer patients. Using immunoSEQ multiplex PCR, the repertoire was profiled, and TCRdb retains in-frame clones only, with some absent. This repertoire shows about 83,000 clones, around 91% found once; its top ten account for roughly 18%. This receptor was obtained from a man aged 45 to 65 in good health. Sequencing input: blood.

DNA for the CDR3: TGTGCCAGTAGGGATTTCAATCAGCCCCAGCATTTT. Protein sequence: CASRDFNQPQHF. V is TRBV19 and J is TRBJ1-5; D is uncertain. The germline gives CDR1 LNHDA, CDR2 SQIVND (reference sequence). There are 12 residues in the CDR3. V gave up 6 bases and J gave up 3 bases, with 6 bases separating them.